The sequence of this T cell receptor beta chain was determined in a study of PD-1 blockade in classical Hodgkin lymphoma. Relapses following autologous stem cell transplantation were seen in all patients, with brentuximab vedotin exposure varying. CDR3 size: 16 residues. With 5 bases removed from V and 5 bases from J, the gap between germline ends came to 18 bases. In germline, CDR1 is SEHNR, CDR2 FQNEAQ (reference sequence). Method: immunoSEQ multiplex PCR; TCRdb's copy keeps in-frame clones and lacks some. The table records 3,500 to 5,500 clones, 50% to 70% of them present only once. Study-wide findings and caveats: Complete responders had baseline diversity similar to newly diagnosed patients. By C4D1 there was a significant rise in CD4+ TCR diversity but not in CD8+ TCR diversity.

Comments on this clone: Antigen unknown.

The chain employs TRBV7-9 and TRBJ2-2; D possibly corresponds to TRBD1 (6 bases). Here the sequenced sample was peripheral blood mononuclear cells (PBMCs), taken at baseline. The TCR was taken from a human donor with classical Hodgkin lymphoma. The CDR3 sequence: CASSPVVVRGTGELFF. The CDR3 coding sequence is TGTGCCAGCAGCCCGGTGGTGGTAAGGGGGACCGGGGAGCTGTTTTTT.